This T cell receptor beta chain was identified in a study of cytomegalovirus exposure and HLA in healthy donors. Study-wide results and caveats: Cytomegalovirus association was listed for 150 or so TCR beta chains. A previous analysis found most TCR beta V segments productive roughly 90% or roughly 30% of the time. In a later analysis, several top co-occurrence clusters appeared linked to parvovirus B19, influenza, CMV and Epstein-Barr virus. Later analysis placed DRB1 highest and HLA-C lowest in TCR association rates, which differed by HLA locus.

Comment on this clone: What it binds is not known.

CDR1 is SNHLY, CDR2 FYNNEI, per germline. The CDR3 loop spans 12 amino acids. V lost 8 bases to trimming and J lost 8 bases, with 13 bases between them. The PCR employed 60 Vbeta primers together with 13 Jbeta primers. The table came from immunoSEQ multiplex PCR; TCRdb's copy has only in-frame clones and leaves some out. Of about 140,000 clones in the sample, about 82% are singletons; the top ten hold around 4.8%. Sequencing was done on a sample of PBMCs. This clonotype was obtained from a man aged 30 to 39 in good health. The chain is built from TRBV2 and TRBJ2-4; the D gene is possibly TRBD2 (6 bases). The CDR3 DNA follows: TGTGCCAGCGCGGGGACCCCAGACATTCAGTACTTC. Translated, it gives CASAGTPDIQYF.